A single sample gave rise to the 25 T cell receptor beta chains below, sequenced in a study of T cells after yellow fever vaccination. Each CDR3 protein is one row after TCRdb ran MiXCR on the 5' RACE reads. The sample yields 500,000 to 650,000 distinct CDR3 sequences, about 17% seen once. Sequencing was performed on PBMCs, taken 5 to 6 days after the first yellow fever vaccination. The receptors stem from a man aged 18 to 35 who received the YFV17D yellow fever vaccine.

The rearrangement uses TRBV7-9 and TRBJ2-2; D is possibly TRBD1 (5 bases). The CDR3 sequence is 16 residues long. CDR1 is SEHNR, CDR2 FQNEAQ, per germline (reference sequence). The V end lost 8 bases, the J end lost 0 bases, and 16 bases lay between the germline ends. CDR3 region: CASPDLKTANTGELFF. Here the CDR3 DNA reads TGTGCCAGCCCCGACCTCAAGACAGCGAACACCGGGGAGCTGTTTTTT.

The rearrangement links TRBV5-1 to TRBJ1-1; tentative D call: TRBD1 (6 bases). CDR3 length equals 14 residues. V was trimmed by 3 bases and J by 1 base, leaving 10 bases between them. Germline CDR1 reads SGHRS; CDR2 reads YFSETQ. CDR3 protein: CASSSDSQNTEAFF. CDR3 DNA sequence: TGCGCCAGCAGCTCGGACAGTCAGAACACTGAAGCTTTCTTT.

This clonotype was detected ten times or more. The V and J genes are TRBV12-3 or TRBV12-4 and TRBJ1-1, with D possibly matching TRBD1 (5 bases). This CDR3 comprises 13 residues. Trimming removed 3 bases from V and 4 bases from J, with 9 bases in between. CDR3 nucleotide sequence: TGTGCCAGCAGTTTGGTTACAGGCACTGAAGCTTTCTTT. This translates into CASSLVTGTEAFF.

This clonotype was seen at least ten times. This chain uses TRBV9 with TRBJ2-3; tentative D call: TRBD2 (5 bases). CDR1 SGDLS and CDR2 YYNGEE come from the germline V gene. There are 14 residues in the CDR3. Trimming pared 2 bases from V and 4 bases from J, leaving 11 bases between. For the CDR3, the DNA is TGTGCCAGCAGCGTCTCCACAGCGGCAGATACGCAGTATTTT. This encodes CASSVSTAADTQYF.

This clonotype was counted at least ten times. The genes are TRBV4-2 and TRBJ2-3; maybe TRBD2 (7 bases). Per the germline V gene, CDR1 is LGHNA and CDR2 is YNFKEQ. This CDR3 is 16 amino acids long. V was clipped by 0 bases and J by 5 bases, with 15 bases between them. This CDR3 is CASSQDSGGKGDTQYF. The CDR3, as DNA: TGTGCCAGCAGCCAAGATTCGGGGGGCAAAGGAGATACGCAGTATTTT.

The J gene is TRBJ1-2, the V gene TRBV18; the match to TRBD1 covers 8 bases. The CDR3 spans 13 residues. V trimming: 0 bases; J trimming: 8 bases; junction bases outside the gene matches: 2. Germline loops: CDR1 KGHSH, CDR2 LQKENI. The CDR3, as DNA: TGTGCCAGCTCACCACCCGACAGGGGAGGCTACACCTTC. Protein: CASSPPDRGGYTF.

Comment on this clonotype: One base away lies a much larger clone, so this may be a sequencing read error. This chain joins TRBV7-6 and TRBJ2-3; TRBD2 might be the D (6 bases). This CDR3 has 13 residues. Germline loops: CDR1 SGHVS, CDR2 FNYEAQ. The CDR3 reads CPSSRGTTDTQYF. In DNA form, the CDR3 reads TGTCCCAGCAGCCGGGGGACTACAGATACGCAGTATTTT.

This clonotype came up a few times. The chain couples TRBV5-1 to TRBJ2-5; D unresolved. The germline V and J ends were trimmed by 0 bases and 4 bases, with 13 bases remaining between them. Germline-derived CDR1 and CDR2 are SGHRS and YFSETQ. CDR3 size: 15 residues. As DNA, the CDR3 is TGCGCCAGCAGCTTGGGCCCAGGCGGTGGAGAGACCCAGTACTTC. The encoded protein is CASSLGPGGGETQYF.

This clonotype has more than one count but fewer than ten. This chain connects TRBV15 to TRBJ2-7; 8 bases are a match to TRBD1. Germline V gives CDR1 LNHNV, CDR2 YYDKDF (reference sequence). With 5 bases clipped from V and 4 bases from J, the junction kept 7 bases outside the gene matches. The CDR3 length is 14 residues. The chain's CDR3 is CATSFDRGRYEQYF. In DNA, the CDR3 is TGTGCCACCAGCTTTGACAGGGGTCGTTACGAGCAGTACTTC. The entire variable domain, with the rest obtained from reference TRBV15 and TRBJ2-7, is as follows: DAMVIQNPRYQVTQFGKPVTLSCSQTLNHNVMYWYQQKSSQAPKLLFHYYDKDFNNEADTPDNFQSRRPNTSFCFLDIRSPGLGDTAMYLCATSFDRGRYEQYFGPGTRLTVT.

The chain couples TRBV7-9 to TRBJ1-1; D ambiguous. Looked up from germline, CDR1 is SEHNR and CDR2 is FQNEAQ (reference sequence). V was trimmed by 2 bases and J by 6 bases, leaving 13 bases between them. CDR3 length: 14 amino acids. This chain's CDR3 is CASSLFGWSPEAFF. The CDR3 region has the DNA TGTGCCAGCAGCTTATTCGGTTGGTCACCTGAAGCTTTCTTT.

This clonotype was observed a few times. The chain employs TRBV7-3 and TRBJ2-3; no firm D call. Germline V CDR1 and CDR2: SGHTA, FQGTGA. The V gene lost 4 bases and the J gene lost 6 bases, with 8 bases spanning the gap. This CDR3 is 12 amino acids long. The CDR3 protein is CASSSRPDTQYF. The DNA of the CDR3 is TGTGCCAGCAGCTCTCGTCCCGATACGCAGTATTTT.

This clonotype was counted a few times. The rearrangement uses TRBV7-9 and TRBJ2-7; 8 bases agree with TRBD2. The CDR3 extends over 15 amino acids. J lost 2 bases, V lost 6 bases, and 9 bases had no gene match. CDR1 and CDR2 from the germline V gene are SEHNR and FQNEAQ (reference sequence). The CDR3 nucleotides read TGTGCCAGCAGTTTTAGCGGGGACTTGACCTACGAGCAGTACTTC. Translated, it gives CASSFSGDLTYEQYF.

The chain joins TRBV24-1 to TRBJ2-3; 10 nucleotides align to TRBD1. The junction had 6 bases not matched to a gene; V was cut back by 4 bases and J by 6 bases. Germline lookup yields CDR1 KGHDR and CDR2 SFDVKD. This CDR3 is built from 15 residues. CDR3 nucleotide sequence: TGTGCCACCAGTGACAGACAGGGGGCAAGGGATACGCAGTATTTT. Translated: CATSDRQGARDTQYF.

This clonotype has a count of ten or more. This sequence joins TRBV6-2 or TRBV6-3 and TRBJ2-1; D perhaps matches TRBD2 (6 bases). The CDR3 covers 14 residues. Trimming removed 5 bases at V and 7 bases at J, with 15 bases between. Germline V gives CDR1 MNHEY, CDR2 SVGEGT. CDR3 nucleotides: TGTGCCAGCAGTACCCTCCCTAGCGATAATGAGCAGTTCTTC. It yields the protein CASSTLPSDNEQFF.

This chain's CDR3 is CASTDRDRAEAFF. The CDR3 region has the DNA TGTGCCAGCACCGACCGGGACAGGGCTGAAGCTTTCTTT. This chain joins TRBV6-1 and TRBJ1-1; TRBD1 aligns across 9 bases. The germline V gene has CDR1 MNHNS and CDR2 SASEGT. Trimming took 7 bases from V and 6 from J; bases not matched to a gene: 6. CDR3 size: 13 residues.

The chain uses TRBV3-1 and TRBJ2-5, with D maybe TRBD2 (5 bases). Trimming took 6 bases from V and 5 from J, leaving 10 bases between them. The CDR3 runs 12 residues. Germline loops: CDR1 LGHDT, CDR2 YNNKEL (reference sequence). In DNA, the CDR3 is TGTGCCAGCAGTTTTGAGCGGGAGACCCAGTACTTC. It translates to CASSFERETQYF.

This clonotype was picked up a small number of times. The CDR3 DNA follows: TGCAGTGCTAGTAGGGGACTTGACACAGATACGCAGTATTTT. It encodes CSASRGLDTDTQYF. The chain is built from TRBV20-1 and TRBJ2-3; tentative D call: TRBD2 (6 bases). Germline CDR1 DFQATT, CDR2 SNEGSKA (reference sequence). Trimming stripped 3 bases from V and 2 bases from J, with 12 bases between. This CDR3 spans 14 amino acids.

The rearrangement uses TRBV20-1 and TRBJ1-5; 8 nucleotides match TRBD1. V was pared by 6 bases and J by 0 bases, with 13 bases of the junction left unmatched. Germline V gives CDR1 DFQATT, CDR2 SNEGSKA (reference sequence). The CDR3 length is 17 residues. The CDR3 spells CSARGTGQLNSNQPQHF. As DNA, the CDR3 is TGCAGTGCCCGGGGGACAGGCCAACTTAATAGCAATCAGCCCCAGCATTTT.

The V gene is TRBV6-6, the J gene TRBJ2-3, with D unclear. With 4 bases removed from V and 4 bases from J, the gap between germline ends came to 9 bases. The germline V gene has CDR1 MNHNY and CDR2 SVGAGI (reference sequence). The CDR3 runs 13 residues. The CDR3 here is CASSFPLADTQYF. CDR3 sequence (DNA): TGTGCCAGCAGTTTCCCCCTCGCAGATACGCAGTATTTT.

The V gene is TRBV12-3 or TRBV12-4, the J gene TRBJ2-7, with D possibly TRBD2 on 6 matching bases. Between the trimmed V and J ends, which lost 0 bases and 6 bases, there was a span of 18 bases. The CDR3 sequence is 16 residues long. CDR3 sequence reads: CASSLAPGVAAGEQYF. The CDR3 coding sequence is TGTGCCAGCAGTTTAGCCCCGGGGGTCGCGGCGGGCGAGCAGTACTTC.

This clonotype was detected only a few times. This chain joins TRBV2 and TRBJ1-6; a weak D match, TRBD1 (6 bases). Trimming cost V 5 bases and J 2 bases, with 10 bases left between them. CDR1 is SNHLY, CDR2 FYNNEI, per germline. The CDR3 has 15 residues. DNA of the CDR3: TGTGCCAGCAGTCGACAGGCTACCTATAATTCACCCCTCCACTTT. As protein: CASSRQATYNSPLHF.

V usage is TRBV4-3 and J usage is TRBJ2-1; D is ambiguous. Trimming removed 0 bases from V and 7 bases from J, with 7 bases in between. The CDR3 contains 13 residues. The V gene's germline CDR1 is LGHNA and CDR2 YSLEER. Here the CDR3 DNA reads TGCGCCAGCAGCCAAGAAAACCAGAATGAGCAGTTCTTC. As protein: CASSQENQNEQFF.

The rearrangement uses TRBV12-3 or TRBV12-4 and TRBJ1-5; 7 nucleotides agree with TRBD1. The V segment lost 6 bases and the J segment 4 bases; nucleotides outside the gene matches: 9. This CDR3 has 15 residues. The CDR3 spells CASRPMGQPNQPQHF. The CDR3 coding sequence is TGTGCCAGCAGACCAATGGGACAGCCGAATCAGCCCCAGCATTTT.

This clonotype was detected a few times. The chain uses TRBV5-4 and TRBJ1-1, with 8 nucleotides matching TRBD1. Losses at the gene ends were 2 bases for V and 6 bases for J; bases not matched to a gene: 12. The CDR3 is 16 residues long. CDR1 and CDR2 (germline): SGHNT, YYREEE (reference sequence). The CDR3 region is CASSFPGQDLSSEAFF. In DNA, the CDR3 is TGTGCCAGCAGCTTCCCGGGACAGGATCTCTCCTCTGAAGCTTTCTTT.

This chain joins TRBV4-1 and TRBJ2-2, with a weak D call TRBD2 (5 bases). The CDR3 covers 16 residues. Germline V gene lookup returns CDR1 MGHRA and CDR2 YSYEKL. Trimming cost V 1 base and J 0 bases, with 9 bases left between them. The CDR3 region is CASSQVGDANTGELFF. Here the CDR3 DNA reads TGCGCCAGCAGCCAAGTGGGAGACGCGAACACCGGGGAGCTGTTTTTT.